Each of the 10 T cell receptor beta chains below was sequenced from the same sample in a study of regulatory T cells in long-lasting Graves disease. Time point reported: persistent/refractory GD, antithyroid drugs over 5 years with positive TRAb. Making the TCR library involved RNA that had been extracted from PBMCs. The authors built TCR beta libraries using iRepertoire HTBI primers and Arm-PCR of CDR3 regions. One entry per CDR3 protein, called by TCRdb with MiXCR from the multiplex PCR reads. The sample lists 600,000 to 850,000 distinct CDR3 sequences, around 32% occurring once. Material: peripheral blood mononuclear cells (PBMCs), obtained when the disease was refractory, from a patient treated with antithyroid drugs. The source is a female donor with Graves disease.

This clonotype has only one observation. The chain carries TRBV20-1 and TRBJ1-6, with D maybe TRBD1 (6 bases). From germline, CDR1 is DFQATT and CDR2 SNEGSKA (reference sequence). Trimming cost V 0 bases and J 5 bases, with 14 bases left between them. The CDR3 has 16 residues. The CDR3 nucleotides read TGCAGTGCTAGAGATACAGCTAGGGGGGATAATTCACCCCTCCACTTT. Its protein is CSARDTARGDNSPLHF.

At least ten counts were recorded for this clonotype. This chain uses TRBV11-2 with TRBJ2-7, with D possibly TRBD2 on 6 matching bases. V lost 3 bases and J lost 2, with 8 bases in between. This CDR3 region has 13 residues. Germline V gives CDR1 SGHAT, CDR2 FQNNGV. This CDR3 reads CASSFQRAYEQYF. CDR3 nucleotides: TGTGCCAGCAGCTTCCAGCGGGCCTACGAGCAGTACTTC.

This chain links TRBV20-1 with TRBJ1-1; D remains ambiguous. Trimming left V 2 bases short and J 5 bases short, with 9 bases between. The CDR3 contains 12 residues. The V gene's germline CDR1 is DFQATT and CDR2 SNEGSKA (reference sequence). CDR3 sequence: CSARIVETEAFF. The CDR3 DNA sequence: TGCAGTGCTAGAATTGTGGAGACTGAAGCTTTCTTT.

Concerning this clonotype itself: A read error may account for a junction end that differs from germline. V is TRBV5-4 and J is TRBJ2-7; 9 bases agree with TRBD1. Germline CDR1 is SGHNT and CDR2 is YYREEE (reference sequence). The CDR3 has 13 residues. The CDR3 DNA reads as TGTGCCGGCAGCTTGGGACAGGGCTACGAGCAGTACTTC. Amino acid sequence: CAGSLGQGYEQYF.

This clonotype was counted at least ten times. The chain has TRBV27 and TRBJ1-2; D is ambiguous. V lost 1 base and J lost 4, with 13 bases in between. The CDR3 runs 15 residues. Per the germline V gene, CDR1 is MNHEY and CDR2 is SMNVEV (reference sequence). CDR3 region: CASSLFGRLGYGYTF. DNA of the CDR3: TGTGCCAGCAGTTTATTTGGGAGACTGGGCTATGGCTACACCTTC.

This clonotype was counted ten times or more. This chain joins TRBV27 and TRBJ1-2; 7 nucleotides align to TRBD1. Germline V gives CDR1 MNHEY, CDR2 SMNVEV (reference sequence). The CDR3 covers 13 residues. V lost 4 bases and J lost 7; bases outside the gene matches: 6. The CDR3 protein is CASSSRQGSGYTF. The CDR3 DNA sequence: TGTGCCAGCAGTTCCCGACAGGGCTCTGGCTACACCTTC.

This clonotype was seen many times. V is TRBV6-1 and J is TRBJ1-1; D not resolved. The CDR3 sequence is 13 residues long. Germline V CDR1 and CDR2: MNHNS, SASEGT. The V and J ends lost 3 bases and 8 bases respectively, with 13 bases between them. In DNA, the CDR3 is TGTGCCAGCAGTGAGAGTGGCCCAAGGGAAGCTTTCTTT. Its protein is CASSESGPREAFF.

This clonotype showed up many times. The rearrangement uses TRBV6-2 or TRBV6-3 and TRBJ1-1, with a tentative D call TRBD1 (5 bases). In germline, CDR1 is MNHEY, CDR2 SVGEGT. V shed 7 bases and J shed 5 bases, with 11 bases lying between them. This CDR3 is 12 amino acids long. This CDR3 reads CASTPGGTEAFF. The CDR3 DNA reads TGTGCCAGCACCCCCGGGGGGACTGAAGCTTTCTTT.

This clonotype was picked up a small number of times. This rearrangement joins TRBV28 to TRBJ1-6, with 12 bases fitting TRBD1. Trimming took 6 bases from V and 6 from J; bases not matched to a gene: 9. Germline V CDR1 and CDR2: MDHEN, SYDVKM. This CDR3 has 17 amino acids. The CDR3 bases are TGTGCCAGCAGCCCTCCGGGACAGGGGGCCCGTAATTCACCCCTCCACTTT. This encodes CASSPPGQGARNSPLHF.

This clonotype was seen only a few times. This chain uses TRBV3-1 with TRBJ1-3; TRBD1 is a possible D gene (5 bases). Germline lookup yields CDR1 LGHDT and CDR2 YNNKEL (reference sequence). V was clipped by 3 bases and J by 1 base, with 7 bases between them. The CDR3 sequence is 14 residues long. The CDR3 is CASSHGTSGNTIYF. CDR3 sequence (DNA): TGTGCCAGCAGCCATGGGACTTCTGGAAACACCATATATTTT. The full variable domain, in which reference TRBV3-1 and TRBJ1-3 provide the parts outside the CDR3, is DTAVSQTPKYLVTQMGNDKSIKCEQNLGHDTMYWYKQDSKKFLKIMFSYNNKELIINETVPNRFSPKSPDKAHLNLHINSLELGDSAVYFCASSHGTSGNTIYFGEGSWLTVV.